This T cell receptor (beta chain) was sequenced for a study of blood T cells in healthy people across ages. Study summary: Template switching caught about one barcoded beta molecule for each two T cells.

In its sample, this clonotype was seen a few times. The antigen remains undetermined. At least 6 micrograms of total RNA were extracted per sample. Whole-study findings and limits: Aged donors had fewer naive CD4+ cells and lower diversity than long-lived donors.

This CDR3 spans 18 amino acids. After removal of 0 bases from V and 2 bases from J, the junction contained 9 bases not matched to a gene. Germline lookup yields CDR1 LGHNA and CDR2 YSLEER. A sample-barcoded 5' primer and a J-beta primer mix were used in a second PCR of about 6 to 11 cycles. Every sample returned 2.5 million or more CDR3-containing paired-end reads. TCRdb reprocessed the 5' RACE reads via MiXCR and lists one record per CDR3 protein. The sample includes approximately 1.5 million distinct CDR3 sequences, about 45% seen only once; the top ten take roughly 3.7%. The sequence was collected from a woman between 18 and 30 years old in good health. The sequencing input was blood. The chain recombines TRBV4-3 with TRBJ2-3; 9 nucleotides match TRBD1. This CDR3 is CASSQEFSGTGITDTQYF. The CDR3 region has the DNA TGCGCCAGCAGCCAAGAGTTCTCCGGGACAGGGATCACAGATACGCAGTATTTT.